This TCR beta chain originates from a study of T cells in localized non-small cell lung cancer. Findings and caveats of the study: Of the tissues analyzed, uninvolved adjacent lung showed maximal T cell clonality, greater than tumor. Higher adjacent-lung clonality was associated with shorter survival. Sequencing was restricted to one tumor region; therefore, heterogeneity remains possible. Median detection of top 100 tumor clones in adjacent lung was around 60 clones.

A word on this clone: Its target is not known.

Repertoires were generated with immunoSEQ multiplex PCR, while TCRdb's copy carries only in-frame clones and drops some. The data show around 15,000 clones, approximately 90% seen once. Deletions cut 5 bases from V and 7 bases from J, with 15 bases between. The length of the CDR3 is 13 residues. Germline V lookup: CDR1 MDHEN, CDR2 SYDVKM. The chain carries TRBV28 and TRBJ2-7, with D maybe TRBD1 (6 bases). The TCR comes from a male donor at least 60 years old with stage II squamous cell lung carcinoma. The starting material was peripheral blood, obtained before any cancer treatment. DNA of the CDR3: TGTGCCAGCAGTATCTACAGGGAATTGGAGCAGTACTTC. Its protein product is CASSIYRELEQYF.